This T cell receptor beta chain was recovered during a study of blood T cell repertoires in COVID-19. Study context: From T cells, B-cell-depleted T cells, or PBMCs came the material, which was cDNA or gDNA.

Clinical history reported by participants formed the basis on which cohorts were assigned. Those designated as exposed participants met a COVID-19 case within 2 weeks before study entry. The germline V gene encodes CDR1 MDHEN and CDR2 SYDVKM. The length of the CDR3 is 13 residues. Per the original data handling: Estimation of nucleated cell counts was performed using reference gene primer amplification. The assay was immunoSEQ multiplex PCR, and TCRdb's table has in-frame clones only and misses some. V, J and clone size are those of that table, while D and trimming were read from the DNA. Of about 430,000 clones in the sample, roughly 88% were seen once.

Sequenced: PBMCs or T cells enriched from blood (not recorded which). The rearrangement uses TRBV28 and TRBJ2-7; the D is unclear. The sequence derives from a woman aged 18-29 years who had been exposed to COVID-19. The DNA of the CDR3 is TGTGTCGTGGCCAGGTCTGTCTCCTACGAGCAGTACTTC. Its protein product is CVVARSVSYEQYF.